Below are 29 T cell receptor beta chains sequenced from a single sample in a study of preoperative IRX-2 immunotherapy in early breast cancer. Noted treatment: preoperative locoregional IRX-2 cytokine immunotherapy. The assay was immunoSEQ multiplex PCR, and TCRdb's table has in-frame clones only and misses some. This table has some 19,000 clones, 85% appearing once. The material was lymph node tissue, obtained after IRX-2 immunotherapy. The receptors here all came from a human donor with breast cancer.

The chain is built from TRBV28 and TRBJ2-7, with D uncertain. CDR1 MDHEN and CDR2 SYDVKM come from the germline V gene. V was cut by 2 bases and J by 0 bases, with 11 bases left in between. The CDR3 spans 15 residues. CDR3 in DNA: TGTGCCAGCAGTTTAGGGTTCCTGAGCTCCTACGAGCAGTACTTC. It translates to CASSLGFLSSYEQYF.

This rearrangement joins TRBV6-8 to TRBJ2-2; TRBD2 agrees at 12 bases. Germline CDR1 reads MNHGY; CDR2 reads SAAAGT. V lost 5 bases, J lost 1 base, and 5 bases stayed unmatched. The CDR3 length is 17 residues. This chain's CDR3 is CASSAPGLAGNTGELFF. The CDR3 nucleotides read TGTGCCAGCAGTGCGCCGGGACTAGCGGGGAACACCGGGGAGCTGTTTTTT.

This clone was counted only a few times. The chain uses TRBV19 and TRBJ1-4; D gene unclear. Germline CDR1 LNHDA, CDR2 SQIVND (reference sequence). Trimming left V 3 bases short and J 4 bases short, with 9 bases between. This CDR3 comprises 14 residues. This CDR3 is CASSIAGGNEKLFF. The CDR3 DNA sequence: TGTGCCAGTAGTATCGCGGGTGGTAATGAAAAACTGTTTTTT.

The chain carries TRBV23-1 and TRBJ1-2; D not resolved. TRBV23-1 is treated as an ORF (open reading frame) with a function not yet certain. The V end lost 6 bases, the J end lost 6 bases, and 14 bases lay between the germline ends. The CDR3 is made up of 13 amino acids. CDR3 amino acids: CASSQDRGDGYTF. CDR3 nucleotides: TGCGCCAGCAGCCAAGATCGCGGGGATGGCTACACCTTC.

This clone appeared once. V is TRBV15 and J is TRBJ1-2; the D gene is possibly TRBD1 (5 bases). V was shortened by 1 base and J by 5 bases, with 11 bases between the two germline ends. Germline CDR1 reads LNHNV; CDR2 reads YYDKDF (reference sequence). The length of the CDR3 is 14 residues. CDR3 sequence reads: CATSRAGARYGYTF. The DNA for the CDR3 is TGTGCCACCAGCAGAGCCGGGGCCCGATATGGCTACACCTTC.

This sequence joins TRBV29-1 and TRBJ2-3; 12 bases fit TRBD1. The V gene's germline CDR1 is SQVTM and CDR2 ANQGSEA. Losses at the gene ends were 4 bases for V and 2 bases for J; bases not matched to a gene: 7. The CDR3 totals 16 residues. CDR3 DNA sequence: TGCAGCGTTGCTCTTGGGACAGGGGGCCCCACAGATACGCAGTATTTT. It codes for CSVALGTGGPTDTQYF.

The chain recombines TRBV6-8 with TRBJ1-1; perhaps TRBD1 as D (5 bases). V was clipped by 8 bases and J by 3 bases, with 19 bases between them. This CDR3 has 15 residues. Germline loops: CDR1 MNHGY, CDR2 SAAAGT. This CDR3 reads CASGDPFGRDTEAFF. DNA for the CDR3: TGTGCCAGCGGGGACCCATTTGGGCGGGACACTGAAGCTTTCTTT.

The chain has TRBV29-1 and TRBJ2-5; D is ambiguous. Germline V gene sequence: CDR1 SQVTM, CDR2 ANQGSEA. Between the trimmed V and J ends, which lost 5 bases and 2 bases, there was a span of 9 bases. CDR3 size: 12 residues. Here the CDR3 reads CSVRPGQETQYF. The CDR3 DNA reads as TGCAGCGTTCGTCCAGGACAAGAGACCCAGTACTTC.

The CDR3 reads CASSMGYSFYEQYF. The CDR3, as DNA: TGTGCCAGTAGTATGGGGTACTCTTTCTACGAGCAGTACTTC. This chain links TRBV19 with TRBJ2-7; no clear D. This CDR3 has 14 amino acids. With 3 bases removed from V and 3 bases from J, the gap between germline ends came to 12 bases. The germline V gene has CDR1 LNHDA and CDR2 SQIVND (reference sequence).

The chain employs TRBV11-3 and TRBJ2-7, with a tentative D call TRBD2 (6 bases). The CDR3 has 17 amino acids. Germline-derived CDR1 and CDR2 are SGHNT and YENEEA. The V end was cut by 3 bases, the J end by 6 bases, with 24 bases between. In DNA, the CDR3 is TGTGCCAGCAGCTTGATCCGCGGGGCCGACTCAGTGGCCGAGCAGTACTTC. Protein product: CASSLIRGADSVAEQYF.

The chain couples TRBV6-8 to TRBJ2-2, with TRBD1 matching 9 bases. V lost 6 bases and J lost 4; bases outside the gene matches: 6. The CDR3 covers 15 residues. Per germline, CDR1 MNHGY and CDR2 SAAAGT. Written as DNA, the CDR3 is TGTGCCAGCAGACGACAGGGGGGCCTCACCGGGGAGCTGTTTTTT. Translation: CASRRQGGLTGELFF.

For this clone: A junction end diverges from the germline sequence, so it may reflect a read error. The chain has TRBV6-8 and TRBJ2-2; D uncertain. CDR1 is MNHGY, CDR2 SAAAGT, per germline. The CDR3 spans 16 residues. The CDR3 region is CAISGVKGQNTGELFF. CDR3 nucleotide sequence: TGTGCCATCAGTGGAGTTAAGGGCCAAAACACCGGGGAGCTGTTTTTT.

Written as DNA, the CDR3 is TGTGCCATCAGTGAGTCATGGACAGGGGGATTCGGCAATCAGCCCCAGCATTTT. Its protein is CAISESWTGGFGNQPQHF. The chain carries TRBV10-3 and TRBJ1-5; 10 nucleotides align to TRBD1. The CDR3 contains 18 residues. CDR1 ENHRY and CDR2 SYGVKD come from the germline V gene. The J segment lost 2 bases and the V segment lost 0 bases, leaving 7 bases of the junction unmatched.

V is TRBV19 and J is TRBJ2-2; D may be TRBD1 or TRBD2 (6 bases each). Trimming cost V 6 bases and J 3 bases, with 17 bases left between them. The CDR3 length is 16 residues. CDR1 and CDR2 from the germline V gene are LNHDA and SQIVND (reference sequence). CDR3 sequence: CASRRRTGADTGELFF. CDR3 nucleotides: TGTGCCAGTAGACGTCGGACGGGGGCGGACACCGGGGAGCTGTTTTTT.

The chain links TRBV5-1 to TRBJ2-7; D call uncertain. CDR3 length equals 15 residues. CDR1 SGHRS and CDR2 YFSETQ come from the germline V gene. The germline V and J ends were trimmed by 3 bases and 7 bases, with 20 bases remaining between them. The CDR3 DNA reads TGCGCCAGCAGCTCCGAGTGGGCGACCGTGGGGGAGCAGTACTTC. This gives the protein CASSSEWATVGEQYF.

The chain joins TRBV11-3 to TRBJ2-3; no clear D gene. The CDR3 has 14 residues. Trimming shortened V by 5 bases and J by 4 bases, and 13 bases separated the two germline ends. Germline CDR1 is SGHNT and CDR2 is YENEEA. This CDR3 reads CASSPPGRSDTQYF. In nucleotides, the CDR3 is TGTGCCAGCAGCCCCCCCGGACGTTCAGATACGCAGTATTTT.

This chain links TRBV9 with TRBJ2-2, with 8 nucleotides matching TRBD1. Germline trimming cut 4 bases from V and 4 bases from J; bases unmatched to any gene: 6. The CDR3 length is 15 residues. CDR1 SGDLS and CDR2 YYNGEE come from the germline V gene. In DNA form, the CDR3 reads TGTGCCAGCAGCCCTCAGGGGGCGGGCACCGGGGAGCTGTTTTTT. Residues: CASSPQGAGTGELFF.

The rearrangement joins TRBV5-1 to TRBJ2-2, with 9 nucleotides matching TRBD2. The CDR3 consists of 15 residues. The V gene end was trimmed by 4 bases and the J gene end by 2 bases; junction bases not matched to a gene: 3. Germline V gene sequence: CDR1 SGHRS, CDR2 YFSETQ. In nucleotides, the CDR3 is TGCGCCAGCAGCCTGGGACTAGCAAACACCGGGGAGCTGTTTTTT. Translation: CASSLGLANTGELFF. Full variable domain (rest looked up from reference TRBV5-1 and TRBJ2-2): KAGVTQTPRYLIKTRGQQVTLSCSPISGHRSVSWYQQTPGQGLQFLFEYFSETQRNKGNFPGRFSGRQFSNSRSEMNVSTLELGDSALYLCASSLGLANTGELFFGEGSRLTVL.

The rearrangement joins TRBV14 to TRBJ2-1; 8 bases map to TRBD2. V was clipped by 5 bases and J by 5 bases; unmatched bases: 8. This CDR3 comprises 15 residues. Germline loops: CDR1 SGHDN, CDR2 FVKESK. The CDR3 region has the DNA TGTGCCAGCAGCTCGGCGGGGGGATTTCACAATGAGCAGTTCTTC. Translated: CASSSAGGFHNEQFF.

The chain carries TRBV19 and TRBJ1-2, with D possibly TRBD1 on 5 matching bases. Germline V gives CDR1 LNHDA, CDR2 SQIVND (reference sequence). The CDR3 is made up of 11 amino acids. V was clipped by 6 bases and J by 8 bases, with 10 bases between them. The CDR3 reads CASSGAEGYTF. CDR3 nucleotide sequence: TGTGCCAGTAGCGGGGCGGAGGGCTACACCTTC. Filled out from reference TRBV19 and TRBJ1-2, the complete variable domain reads DGGITQSPKYLFRKEGQNVTLSCEQNLNHDAMYWYRQDPGQGLRLIYYSQIVNDFQKGDIAEGYSVSREKKESFPLTVTSAQKNPTAFYLCASSGAEGYTFGSGTRLTVV.

V and J are TRBV10-2 and TRBJ2-2; D gene ambiguous. Germline V gene data show CDR1 as WSHSY and CDR2 as SAAADI. V was clipped by 2 bases and J by 5 bases, with 3 bases between them. The CDR3 consists of 12 residues. CDR3 nucleotides: TGCGCCAGCAGTGAGAGGACCGGGGAGCTGTTTTTT. Its protein product is CASSERTGELFF.

V and J are TRBV1 and TRBJ1-1; the DNA was not used to check the table's D call, TRBD1. TRBV1 is an annotated pseudogene. The CDR3 totals 16 residues. CDR3 DNA: TGCGCCAGCAGCCCCCGACAGGGGGCAGCGAACACTGAAGCTTTCTTT. Its translation: CASSPRQGAANTEAFF.

This sequence joins TRBV30 and TRBJ2-3; the D gene is possibly TRBD1 (6 bases). The CDR3 runs 15 residues. Trimming left V 2 bases short and J 0 bases short, with 12 bases between. Germline V gene lookup returns CDR1 GTSNPN and CDR2 SVGIG (reference sequence). For the CDR3, the DNA is TGTGCCTGGAGTCCAGGGGTCACTAGCACAGATACGCAGTATTTT. This gives the protein CAWSPGVTSTDTQYF.

With regard to this clone: This sample includes further DNA sequences coding for the same CDR3. The chain employs TRBV18 and TRBJ1-2, with D unclear. The length of the CDR3 is 14 residues. The V gene's germline CDR1 is KGHSH and CDR2 LQKENI. Between the trimmed V and J ends, which lost 0 bases and 4 bases, there was a span of 9 bases. Here the CDR3 DNA reads TGTGCCAGCTCACCACCGACTGAATCCTATGGCTACACCTTC. Amino acids: CASSPPTESYGYTF.

The chain couples TRBV19 to TRBJ1-5; 8 bases fit TRBD1. The CDR3 is 15 residues long. Per germline, CDR1 LNHDA and CDR2 SQIVND (reference sequence). The trim removed 6 bases at V and 7 bases at J, leaving 11 bases unmatched. DNA of the CDR3: TGTGCCAGTAGATCCGGACAGGGTCAATGGCAGCCCCAGCATTTT. This codes for CASRSGQGQWQPQHF.

In its sample, this clone was seen a few times. The chain couples TRBV6-8 to TRBJ2-7; D gene ambiguous. This CDR3 comprises 12 residues. CDR1 is MNHGY, CDR2 SAAAGT, per germline. V was clipped by 7 bases and J by 0 bases, with 7 bases between them. The CDR3 DNA follows: TGTGCCAGCACTGCTAACTCCTACGAGCAGTACTTC. Translation: CASTANSYEQYF.

The chain joins TRBV16 to TRBJ2-5, with 7 bases aligning to TRBD1. Trimming at V came to 3 bases and at J to 3 bases, leaving 4 bases not matched to a gene. Per the germline V gene, CDR1 is KGHSY and CDR2 is FQNENV. CDR3 size: 14 residues. CDR3 amino acids: CASSHWGTEETQYF. Here the CDR3 DNA reads TGTGCCAGCAGCCACTGGGGGACAGAAGAGACCCAGTACTTC.

V usage is TRBV10-3 and J usage is TRBJ1-1; 9 bases agree with TRBD1. CDR1 and CDR2 from the germline V gene are ENHRY and SYGVKD. The CDR3 is made up of 15 amino acids. J gave up 4 bases and V 10 bases, and 13 bases lay outside the gene matches. The CDR3 region has the DNA TGTGCCAGCGGACTAAACAGGGGGCGTTTCACTGAAGCTTTCTTT. It encodes CASGLNRGRFTEAFF.

The chain combines TRBV30 with TRBJ1-2; 7 bases fit TRBD1. Trimming at V came to 0 bases and at J to 8 bases, leaving 9 bases not matched to a gene. Germline V gene sequence: CDR1 GTSNPN, CDR2 SVGIG (reference sequence). CDR3 length: 14 amino acids. CDR3 amino acids: CAWSVDRNSYGYTF. CDR3 nucleotides: TGTGCCTGGAGTGTGGACAGGAATTCTTACGGCTACACCTTC.